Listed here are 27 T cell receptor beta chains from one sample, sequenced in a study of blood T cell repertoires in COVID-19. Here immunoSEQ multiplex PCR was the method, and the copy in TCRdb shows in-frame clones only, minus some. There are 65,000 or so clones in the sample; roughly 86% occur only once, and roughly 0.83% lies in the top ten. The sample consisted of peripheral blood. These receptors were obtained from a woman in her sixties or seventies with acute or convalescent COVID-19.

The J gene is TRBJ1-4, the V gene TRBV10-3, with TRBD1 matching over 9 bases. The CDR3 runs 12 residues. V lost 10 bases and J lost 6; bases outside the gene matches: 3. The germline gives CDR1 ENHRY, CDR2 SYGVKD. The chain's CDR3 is CATRTGDEKLFF. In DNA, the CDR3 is TGTGCCACCCGGACAGGGGATGAAAAACTGTTTTTT.

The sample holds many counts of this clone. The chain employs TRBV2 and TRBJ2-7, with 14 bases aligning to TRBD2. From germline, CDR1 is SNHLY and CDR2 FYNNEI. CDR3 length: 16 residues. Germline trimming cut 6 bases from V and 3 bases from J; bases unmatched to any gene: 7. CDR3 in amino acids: CASRGLAGGGGYEQYF. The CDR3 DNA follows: TGTGCCAGCAGAGGACTAGCGGGGGGTGGAGGCTACGAGCAGTACTTC.

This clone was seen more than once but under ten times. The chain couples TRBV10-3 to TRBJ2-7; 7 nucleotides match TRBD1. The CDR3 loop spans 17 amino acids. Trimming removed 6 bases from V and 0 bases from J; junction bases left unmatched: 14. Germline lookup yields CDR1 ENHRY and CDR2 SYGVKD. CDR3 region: CAIRGGAGGPLSYEQYF. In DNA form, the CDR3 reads TGTGCCATCAGGGGTGGGGCAGGGGGACCACTCTCCTACGAGCAGTACTTC.

The CDR3 DNA reads TGTGCCAGCAGTGGGAGGCCGCGAGAGCCCCAGCATTTT. Its translation is CASSGRPREPQHF. The chain employs TRBV2 and TRBJ1-5, with D uncertain. Trimming took 4 bases from V and 8 from J, leaving 12 bases between them. The CDR3 runs to 13 residues. Per the germline V gene, CDR1 is SNHLY and CDR2 is FYNNEI.

As DNA, the CDR3 is TGTGCCAGCAGCGTCGAGGGTGGAAACACCATATATTTT. Encoded protein: CASSVEGGNTIYF. The gene calls are TRBV9 and TRBJ1-3; no reliable D call. CDR1 and CDR2 (germline): SGDLS, YYNGEE. The CDR3 is made up of 13 amino acids. Trimming removed 2 bases at V and 3 bases at J, with 6 bases between.

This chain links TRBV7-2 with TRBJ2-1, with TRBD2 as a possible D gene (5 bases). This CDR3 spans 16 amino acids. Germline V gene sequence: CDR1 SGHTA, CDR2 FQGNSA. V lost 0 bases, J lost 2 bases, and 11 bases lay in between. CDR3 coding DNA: TGTGCCAGCAGCTTAGCGGCCCCCGGGACCTACAATGAGCAGTTCTTC. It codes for CASSLAAPGTYNEQFF. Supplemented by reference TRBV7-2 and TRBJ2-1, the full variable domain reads GAGVSQSPSNKVTEKGKDVELRCDPISGHTALYWYRQSLGQGLEFLIYFQGNSAPDKSGLPSDRFSAERTGGSVSTLTIQRTQQEDSAVYLCASSLAAPGTYNEQFFGPGTRLTVL.

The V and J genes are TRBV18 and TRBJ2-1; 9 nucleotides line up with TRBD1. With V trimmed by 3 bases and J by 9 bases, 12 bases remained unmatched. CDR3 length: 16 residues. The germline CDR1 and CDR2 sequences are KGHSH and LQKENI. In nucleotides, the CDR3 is TGTGCCAGCTCACCTGAACCGGACAGGGGAGAGAGTGAGCAGTTCTTC. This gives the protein CASSPEPDRGESEQFF. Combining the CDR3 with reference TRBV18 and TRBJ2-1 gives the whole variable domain NAGVMQNPRHLVRRRGQEARLRCSPMKGHSHVYWYRQLPEEGLKFMVYLQKENIIDESGMPKERFSAEFPKEGPSILRIQQVVRGDSAAYFCASSPEPDRGESEQFFGPGTRLTVL.

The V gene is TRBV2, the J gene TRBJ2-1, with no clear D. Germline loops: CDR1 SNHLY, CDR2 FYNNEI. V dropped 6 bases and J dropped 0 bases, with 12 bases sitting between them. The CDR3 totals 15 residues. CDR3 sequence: CASRPPSASYNEQFF. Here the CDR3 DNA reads TGTGCCAGCAGACCGCCTAGTGCCTCCTACAATGAGCAGTTCTTC. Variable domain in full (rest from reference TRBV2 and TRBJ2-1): EPEVTQTPSHQVTQMGQEVILRCVPISNHLYFYWYRQILGQKVEFLVSFYNNEISEKSEIFDDQFSVERPDGSNFTLKIRSTKLEDSAMYFCASRPPSASYNEQFFGPGTRLTVL.

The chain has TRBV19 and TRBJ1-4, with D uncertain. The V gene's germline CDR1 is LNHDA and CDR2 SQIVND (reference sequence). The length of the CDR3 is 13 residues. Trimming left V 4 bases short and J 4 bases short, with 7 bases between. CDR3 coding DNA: TGTGCCAGTAGTACAGGTTATAATGAAAAACTGTTTTTT. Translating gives CASSTGYNEKLFF.

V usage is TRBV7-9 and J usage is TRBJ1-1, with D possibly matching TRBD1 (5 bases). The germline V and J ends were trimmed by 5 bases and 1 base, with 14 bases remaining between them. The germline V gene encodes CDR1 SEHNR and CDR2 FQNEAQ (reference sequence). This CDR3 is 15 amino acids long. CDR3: CASSLGLPANTEAFF. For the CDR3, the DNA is TGTGCCAGCAGCCTGGGACTTCCCGCGAACACTGAAGCTTTCTTT.

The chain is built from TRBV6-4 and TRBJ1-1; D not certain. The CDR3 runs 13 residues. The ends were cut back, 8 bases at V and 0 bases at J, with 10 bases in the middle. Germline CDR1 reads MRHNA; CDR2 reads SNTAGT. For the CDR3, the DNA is TGTGCCAGCTCCCGGGAAATGAACACTGAAGCTTTCTTT. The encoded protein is CASSREMNTEAFF.

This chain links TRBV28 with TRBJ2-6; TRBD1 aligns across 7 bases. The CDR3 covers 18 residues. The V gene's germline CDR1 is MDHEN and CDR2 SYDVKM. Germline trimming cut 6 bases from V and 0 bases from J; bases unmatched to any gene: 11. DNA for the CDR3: TGTGCCAGCAGCCCGTTAGGGGGCACGGTCTCTGGGGCCAACGTCCTGACTTTC. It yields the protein CASSPLGGTVSGANVLTF. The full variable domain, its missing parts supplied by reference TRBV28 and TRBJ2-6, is DVKVTQSSRYLVKRTGEKVFLECVQDMDHENMFWYRQDPGLGLRLIYFSYDVKMKEKGDIPEGYSVSREKKERFSLILESASTNQTSMYLCASSPLGGTVSGANVLTFGAGSRLTVL.

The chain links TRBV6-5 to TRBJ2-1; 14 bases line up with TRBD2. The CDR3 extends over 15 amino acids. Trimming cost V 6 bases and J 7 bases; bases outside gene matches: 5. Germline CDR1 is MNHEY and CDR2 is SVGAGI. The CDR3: CASSPGLAGVNEQFF. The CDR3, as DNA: TGTGCCAGCAGCCCGGGACTAGCGGGGGTGAATGAGCAGTTCTTC.

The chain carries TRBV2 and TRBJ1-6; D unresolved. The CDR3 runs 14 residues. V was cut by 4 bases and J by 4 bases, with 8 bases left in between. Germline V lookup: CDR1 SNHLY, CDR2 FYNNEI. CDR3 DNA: TGTGCCAGCAGTGGACTTACTTATAATTCACCCCTCCACTTT. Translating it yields CASSGLTYNSPLHF.

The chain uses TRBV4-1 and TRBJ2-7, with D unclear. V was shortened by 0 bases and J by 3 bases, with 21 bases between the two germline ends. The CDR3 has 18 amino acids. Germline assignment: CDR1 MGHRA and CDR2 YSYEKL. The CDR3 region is CASSQDTFGYRPFYEQYF. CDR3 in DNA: TGCGCCAGCAGCCAAGATACTTTTGGCTACAGACCCTTCTACGAGCAGTACTTC.

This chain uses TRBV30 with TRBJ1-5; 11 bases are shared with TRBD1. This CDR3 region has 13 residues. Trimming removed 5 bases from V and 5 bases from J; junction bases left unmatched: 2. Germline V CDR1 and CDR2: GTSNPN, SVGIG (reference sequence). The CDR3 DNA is TGTGCCTGGGGGGACAGGGGGGATCAGCCCCAGCATTTT. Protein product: CAWGDRGDQPQHF.

CDR3 amino acids: CASSDNIFRGRNTEAFF. For the CDR3, the DNA is TGTGCCAGCAGCGACAATATCTTTCGGGGGAGGAACACTGAAGCTTTCTTT. V gene TRBV7-2 combines with J gene TRBJ1-1, with a tentative D call TRBD1 (5 bases). The CDR3 extends over 17 amino acids. V lost 5 bases, J lost 1 base, and 20 bases lay in between. Germline V CDR1 and CDR2: SGHTA, FQGNSA.

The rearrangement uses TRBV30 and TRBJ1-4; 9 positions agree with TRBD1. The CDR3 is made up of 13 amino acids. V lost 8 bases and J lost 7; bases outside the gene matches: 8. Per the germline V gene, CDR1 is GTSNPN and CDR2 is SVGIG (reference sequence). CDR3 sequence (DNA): TGTGCCGGAACGGGACAGGGTTTTGAAAAACTGTTTTTT. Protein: CAGTGQGFEKLFF.

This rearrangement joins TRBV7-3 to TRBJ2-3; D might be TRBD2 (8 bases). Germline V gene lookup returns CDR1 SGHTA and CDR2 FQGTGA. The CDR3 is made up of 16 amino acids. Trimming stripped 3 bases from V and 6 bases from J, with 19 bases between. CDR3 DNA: TGTGCCAGCAGCTTGAGTAGGGGGCCGGGAGGGGATACGCAGTATTTT. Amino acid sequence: CASSLSRGPGGDTQYF.

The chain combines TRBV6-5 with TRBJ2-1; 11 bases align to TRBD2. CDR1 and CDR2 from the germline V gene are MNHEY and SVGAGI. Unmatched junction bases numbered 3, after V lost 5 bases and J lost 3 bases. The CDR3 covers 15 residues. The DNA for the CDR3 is TGTGCCAGCAGTACTAGCGGGAGCGGCTACAATGAGCAGTTCTTC. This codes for CASSTSGSGYNEQFF.

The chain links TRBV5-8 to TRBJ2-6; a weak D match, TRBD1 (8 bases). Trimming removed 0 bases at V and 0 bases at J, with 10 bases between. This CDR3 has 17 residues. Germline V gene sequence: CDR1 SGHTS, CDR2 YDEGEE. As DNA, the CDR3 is TGTGCCAGCAGCTTGGACAGGGGGGGCTCTGGGGCCAACGTCCTGACTTTC. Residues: CASSLDRGGSGANVLTF.

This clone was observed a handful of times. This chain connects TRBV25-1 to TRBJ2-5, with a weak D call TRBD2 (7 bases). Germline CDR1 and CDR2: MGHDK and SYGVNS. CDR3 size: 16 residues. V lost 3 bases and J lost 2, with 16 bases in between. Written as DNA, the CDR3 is TGTGCCAGCAGTGACTTTTGGAGCGGGACACAAGAGACCCAGTACTTC. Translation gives CASSDFWSGTQETQYF.

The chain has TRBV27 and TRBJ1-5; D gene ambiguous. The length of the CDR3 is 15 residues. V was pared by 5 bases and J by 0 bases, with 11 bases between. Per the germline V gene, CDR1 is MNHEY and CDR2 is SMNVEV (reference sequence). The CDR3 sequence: CASSARGYSNQPQHF. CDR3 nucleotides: TGTGCCAGCAGTGCCCGGGGATATAGCAATCAGCCCCAGCATTTT.

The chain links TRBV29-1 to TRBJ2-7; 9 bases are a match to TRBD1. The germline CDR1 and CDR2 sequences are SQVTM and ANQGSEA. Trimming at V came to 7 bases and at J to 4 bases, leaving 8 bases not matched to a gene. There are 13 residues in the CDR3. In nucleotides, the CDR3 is TGCAGCGCCGCACAGGGGGCTGTTTACGAGCAGTACTTC. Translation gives CSAAQGAVYEQYF.

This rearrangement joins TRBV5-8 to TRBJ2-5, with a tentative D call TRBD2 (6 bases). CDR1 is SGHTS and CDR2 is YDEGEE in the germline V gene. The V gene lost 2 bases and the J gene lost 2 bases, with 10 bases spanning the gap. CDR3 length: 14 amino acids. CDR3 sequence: CASSFFRGQETQYF. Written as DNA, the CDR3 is TGTGCCAGCAGCTTTTTTCGGGGGCAAGAGACCCAGTACTTC.

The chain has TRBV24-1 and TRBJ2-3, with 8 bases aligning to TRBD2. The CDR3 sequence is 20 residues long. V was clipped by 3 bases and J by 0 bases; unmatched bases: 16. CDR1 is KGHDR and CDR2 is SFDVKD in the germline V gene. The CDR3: CATSDILITGTRDSTDTQYF. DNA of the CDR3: TGTGCCACCAGTGATATCTTAATCACCGGGACTAGGGATAGCACAGATACGCAGTATTTT.

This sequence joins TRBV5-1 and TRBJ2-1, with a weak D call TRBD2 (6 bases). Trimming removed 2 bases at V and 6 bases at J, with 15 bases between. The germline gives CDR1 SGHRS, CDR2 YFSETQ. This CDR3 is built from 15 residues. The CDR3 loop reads CASSLQGTGTNEQFF. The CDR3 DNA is TGCGCCAGCAGCTTACAAGGGACTGGTACCAATGAGCAGTTCTTC.